Below are 4 T cell receptor beta chains sequenced from a single sample in a study of blood T cell repertoires in COVID-19. Generated by immunoSEQ multiplex PCR, the TCRdb table keeps only in-frame clones and is missing some. The sample shows just under 350,000 clones, 65% to 85% of them seen only once. The sample comprised peripheral blood. These receptors originate from a man aged 25 to 40 with active or convalescent COVID-19.

V gene TRBV7-2 combines with J gene TRBJ1-2; the D gene is possibly TRBD1 (5 bases). The CDR3 length is 16 residues. V dropped 4 bases and J dropped 4 bases, with 19 bases sitting between them. The germline V gene encodes CDR1 SGHTA and CDR2 FQGNSA. CDR3 bases: TGTGCCAGCAGCTCATCAGGAAGTCAGGGCCTCTATGGCTACACCTTC. It encodes CASSSSGSQGLYGYTF.

Here the CDR3 reads CASSRAGEADGYTF. The DNA of the CDR3 is TGTGCCAGCAGCCGGGCGGGGGAGGCGGATGGCTACACCTTC. The chain uses TRBV5-6 and TRBJ1-2; TRBD1 might be the D (5 bases). With 4 bases removed from V and 6 bases from J, the gap between germline ends came to 16 bases. The length of the CDR3 is 14 residues. Germline lookup yields CDR1 SGHDT and CDR2 YYEEEE.

The chain uses TRBV6-1 and TRBJ2-1; 12 nucleotides match TRBD1. Germline CDR1 MNHNS, CDR2 SASEGT. The CDR3 contains 16 residues. Losses at the gene ends were 1 base for V and 8 bases for J; bases not matched to a gene: 6. CDR3 coding DNA: TGTGCCAGCAGTGAAGAACGGGGACAGGGGGCTTATGAGCAGTTCTTC. It yields the protein CASSEERGQGAYEQFF.

The genes are TRBV20-1 and TRBJ2-1, with 13 bases that match TRBD2. Germline assignment: CDR1 DFQATT and CDR2 SNEGSKA (reference sequence). This CDR3 spans 15 amino acids. V shed 3 bases and J 3 bases; nucleotides not matched to a gene: 2. The CDR3 here is CSASGLAGVYNEQFF. In nucleotides, the CDR3 is TGCAGTGCTAGTGGACTAGCGGGAGTCTACAATGAGCAGTTCTTC.